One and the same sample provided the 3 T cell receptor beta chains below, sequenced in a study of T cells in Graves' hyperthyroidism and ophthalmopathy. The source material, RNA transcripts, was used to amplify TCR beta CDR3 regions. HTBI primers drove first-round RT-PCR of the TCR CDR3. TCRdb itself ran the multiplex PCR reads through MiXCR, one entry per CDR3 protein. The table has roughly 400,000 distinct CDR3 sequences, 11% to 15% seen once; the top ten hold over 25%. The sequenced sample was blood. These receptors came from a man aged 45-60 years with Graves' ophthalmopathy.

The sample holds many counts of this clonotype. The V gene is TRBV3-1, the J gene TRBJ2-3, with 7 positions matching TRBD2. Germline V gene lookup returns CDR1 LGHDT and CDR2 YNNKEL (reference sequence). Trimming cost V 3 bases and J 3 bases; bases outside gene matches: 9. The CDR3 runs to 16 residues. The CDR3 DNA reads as TGTGCCAGCAGCCAGGGGGGGGGAGGAGCGACAGATACGCAGTATTTT. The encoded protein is CASSQGGGGATDTQYF.

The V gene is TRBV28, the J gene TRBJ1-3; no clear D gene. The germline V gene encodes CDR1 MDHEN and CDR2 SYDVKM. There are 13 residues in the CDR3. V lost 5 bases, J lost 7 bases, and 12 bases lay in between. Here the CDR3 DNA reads TGTGCCAGCAGTCAGAGGGCCGGGAACACCATATATTTT. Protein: CASSQRAGNTIYF.

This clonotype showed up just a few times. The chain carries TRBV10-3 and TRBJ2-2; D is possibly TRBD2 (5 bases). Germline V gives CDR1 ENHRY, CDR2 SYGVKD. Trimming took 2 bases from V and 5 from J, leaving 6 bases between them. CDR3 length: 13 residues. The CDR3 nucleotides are TGTGCCATCAGTGAGACTAGTACCGGGGAGCTGTTTTTT. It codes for CAISETSTGELFF.